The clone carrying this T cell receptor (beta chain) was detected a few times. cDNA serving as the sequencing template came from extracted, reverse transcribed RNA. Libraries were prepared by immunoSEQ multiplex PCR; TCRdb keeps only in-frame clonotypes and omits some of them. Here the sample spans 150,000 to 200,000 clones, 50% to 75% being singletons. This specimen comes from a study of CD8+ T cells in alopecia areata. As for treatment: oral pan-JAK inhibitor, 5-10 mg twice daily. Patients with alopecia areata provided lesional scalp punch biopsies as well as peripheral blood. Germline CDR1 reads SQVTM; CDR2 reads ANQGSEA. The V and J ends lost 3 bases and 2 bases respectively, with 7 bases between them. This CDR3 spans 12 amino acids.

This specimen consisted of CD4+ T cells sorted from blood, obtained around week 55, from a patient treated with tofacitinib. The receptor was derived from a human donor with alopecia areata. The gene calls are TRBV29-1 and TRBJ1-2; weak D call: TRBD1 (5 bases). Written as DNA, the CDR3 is TGCAGCGTTGAGCAGGGAAACTATGGCTACACCTTC. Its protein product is CSVEQGNYGYTF.